A selection of T cell receptor beta chains follows, all from one sample in a study of CD8+ T cells in alopecia areata. Sequencing used immunoSEQ multiplex PCR; TCRdb keeps in-frame clones, though not all of them. In the table there are about 110,000 clones, around 55% of which are singletons. Sequenced sample: CD8+ T cells sorted from blood. These TCRs come from a human donor in good health. CDR3s include the opening cysteine and the closing phenylalanine or tryptophan. A D gene is named only where the DNA matches it firmly. Expanded clones are given a class, and other clones once, few, many or no size at all.

d_gene	j_gene	v_gene	len	abundance	CDR3aa	CDR3nt
-	TRBJ2-3	TRBV4-1	14	-	CASRGPTSTDTQYF	TGCGCCAGCAGGGGCCCGACTAGCACAGATACGCAGTATTTT
-	TRBJ1-1	TRBV15	16	-	CATSREGPGMVTEAFF	TGTGCCACCAGCAGAGAAGGGCCGGGGATGGTAACTGAAGCTTTCTTT
TRBD1	TRBJ2-6	TRBV13	18	-	CASSLEGQGDGGANVLTF	TGTGCCAGCAGCTTAGAGGGACAGGGGGACGGTGGGGCCAACGTCCTGACTTTC
-	TRBJ2-1	TRBV6-5	15	-	CANSYGGTSYNEQFF	TGTGCCAACAGTTACGGGGGCACCTCCTACAATGAGCAGTTCTTC
TRBD1	TRBJ1-4	TRBV25-1	16	-	CASSDEQGATNEKLFF	TGTGCCAGCAGTGACGAACAGGGGGCAACTAATGAAAAACTGTTTTTT
TRBD1	TRBJ1-1	TRBV29-1	12	-	CSVGDRGTEAFF	TGCAGCGTGGGGGACAGGGGGACTGAAGCTTTCTTT
-	TRBJ2-1	TRBV7-8	15	-	CASSPYSVGRYEQFF	TGTGCCAGCAGCCCATATAGCGTGGGAAGGTATGAGCAGTTCTTC
-	TRBJ2-1	TRBV13	14	-	CASSFGGRNNEQFF	TGTGCCAGCAGCTTCGGGGGCAGAAACAATGAGCAGTTCTTC
-	TRBJ2-2	TRBV7-2	16	-	CASSRRADYLPGELFF	TGTGCCAGCAGCCGGCGGGCTGACTACCTGCCCGGGGAGCTGTTTTTT
TRBD2	TRBJ2-3	TRBV28	17	-	CASSLKGLADNTDTQYF	TGTGCCAGCAGTTTAAAGGGACTAGCGGACAACACAGATACGCAGTATTTT
-	TRBJ2-7	TRBV29-1	11	few	CSVVGSNTQYF	TGCAGCGTTGTCGGCTCAAACACTCAGTACTTC
TRBD2	TRBJ2-1	TRBV5-1	15	once	CASSLETSGVIEQFF	TGCGCCAGCAGCTTGGAGACTAGCGGCGTCATTGAGCAGTTCTTC
TRBD1	TRBJ2-7	TRBV28	15	-	CASSLAGTGGNEQYF	TGTGCCAGCAGTTTAGCGGGGACAGGGGGTAATGAGCAGTACTTC
-	TRBJ2-3	TRBV6-5	16	-	CASSYSAIVSTDTQYF	TGTGCCAGCAGTTACTCAGCTATCGTTAGCACAGATACGCAGTATTTT
-	TRBJ2-7	TRBV25-1	15	-	CASSEPTTYSYEQYF	TGTGCCAGCAGTGAGCCCACGACATACTCCTACGAGCAGTACTTC
-	TRBJ2-1	TRBV4-3	13	-	CASSQDLGDEQFF	TGCGCCAGCAGCCAAGATCTGGGCGATGAGCAGTTCTTC
TRBD1	TRBJ1-6	TRBV7-8	17	-	CASSLLRGQAPTVPLHF	TGTGCCAGCAGCCTACTGCGGGGACAGGCCCCCACGGTACCCCTCCACTTT
TRBD1	TRBJ1-2	TRBV29-1	15	-	CSARGLDREDYGYTF	TGCAGCGCGAGGGGCCTGGACAGGGAGGACTATGGCTACACCTTC
TRBD1	TRBJ2-1	TRBV5-6	15	few	CASSSDRTLYNEQFF	TGTGCCAGCAGCTCGGACAGGACCCTCTACAATGAGCAGTTCTTC
-	TRBJ2-7	TRBV9	13	-	CASSVGSAGEQYF	TGTGCCAGCAGCGTAGGATCGGCGGGGGAGCAGTACTTC
TRBD1	TRBJ1-2	TRBV6-5	12	-	CASSDYRGGYTF	TGTGCCAGCAGTGATTACAGGGGTGGCTACACCTTC
-	TRBJ1-2	TRBV5-1	14	-	CASRLGTAIYGYTF	TGCGCCAGCAGACTTGGGACGGCGATTTATGGCTACACCTTC
-	TRBJ1-1	TRBV5-6	13	few	CASRARDATEAFF	TGTGCCAGCAGGGCCAGGGATGCCACTGAAGCTTTCTTT
-	TRBJ1-1	TRBV7-2	14	-	CASKLRYMNTEAFF	TGTGCCAGCAAGCTTAGATATATGAACACTGAAGCTTTCTTT
-	TRBJ2-1	TRBV4-1	15	-	CASSDFEAAYNEQFF	TGCGCCAGCAGCGATTTCGAAGCCGCATACAATGAGCAGTTCTTC
TRBD1	TRBJ2-5	TRBV7-9	16	-	CASSIPTGGGQETQYF	TGTGCCAGCAGCATACCGACAGGGGGAGGCCAAGAGACCCAGTACTTC
-	TRBJ2-1	TRBV18	14	few	CASSPPGRNNEQFF	TGTGCCAGCTCACCACCGGGGAGAAACAATGAGCAGTTCTTC
-	TRBJ2-7	TRBV14	14	-	CASSQSWAAYEQYF	TGTGCCAGCAGCCAAAGCTGGGCTGCCTACGAGCAGTACTTC
-	TRBJ1-1	TRBV5-1	15	few	CASSFVQGLTEEAFF	TGCGCCAGCAGCTTCGTACAGGGACTCACAGAGGAAGCTTTCTTT
-	TRBJ2-3	TRBV29-1	14	once	CSSVIGGPPDTQYF	TGCAGCTCAGTCATCGGGGGGCCCCCAGATACGCAGTATTTT
-	TRBJ2-7	TRBV19	15	-	CASSMALGSFYEQYF	TGTGCCAGTAGTATGGCCCTCGGGTCCTTCTACGAGCAGTACTTC
TRBD1	TRBJ2-3	TRBV13	16	-	CASSDRTGGFTDTQYF	TGTGCCAGCAGCGACAGGACAGGGGGCTTCACAGATACGCAGTATTTT
-	TRBJ2-5	TRBV29-1	17	-	CSVEDRTRGYLQETQYF	TGCAGCGTTGAAGATCGGACTCGAGGCTATCTTCAAGAGACCCAGTACTTC
-	TRBJ2-2	TRBV6-5	16	-	CASSYFGGRGGRELFF	TGTGCCAGCAGTTATTTTGGGGGGCGCGGGGGCCGGGAGCTGTTTTTT
TRBD1	TRBJ2-7	TRBV5-8	15	-	CASSSRQGGTYEQYF	TGTGCCAGCAGCTCCCGACAGGGGGGAACCTACGAGCAGTACTTC
TRBD1	TRBJ2-7	TRBV28	17	-	CASSLRGGYRGMDEQYF	TGTGCCAGCAGTTTAAGAGGGGGCTACAGGGGCATGGACGAGCAGTACTTC
-	TRBJ1-2	TRBV5-1	15	-	CASRATDSAVYGYTF	TGCGCCAGCAGGGCGACAGATTCCGCCGTCTATGGCTACACCTTC
-	TRBJ2-1	TRBV5-6	12	-	CASSTRVGEQFF	TGTGCCAGCAGCACCAGGGTGGGCGAGCAGTTCTTC
-	TRBJ1-4	TRBV5-1	14	-	CASSLSQANEKLFF	TGCGCCAGCAGCTTGTCACAGGCTAATGAAAAACTGTTTTTT
-	TRBJ2-6	TRBV15	14	-	CATSRSVGANVLTF	TGTGCCACCAGTCGTTCGGTCGGGGCCAACGTCCTGACTTTC
-	TRBJ2-2	TRBV23-1	18	-	CASSQSNGSHYPTGELFF	TGCGCCAGCAGTCAATCGAACGGTTCCCACTACCCAACCGGGGAGCTGTTTTTT
-	TRBJ2-3	TRBV4-1	13	-	CASSLPLTDTQYF	TGCGCCAGCAGCCTTCCCCTCACAGATACGCAGTATTTT
TRBD2	TRBJ2-3	TRBV9	17	-	CASSPSGTRVGTDTQYF	TGTGCCAGCAGCCCCTCCGGGACTAGGGTTGGCACAGATACGCAGTATTTT
-	TRBJ2-7	TRBV20-1	11	-	CSAPGARGTLF	TGCAGTGCTCCAGGGGCACGGGGGACCCTCTTC
TRBD1	TRBJ1-2	TRBV7-2	14	-	CASSSAGGIDGYTF	TGTGCCAGCAGCTCCGCAGGGGGTATTGATGGCTACACCTTC
-	TRBJ1-5	TRBV27	13	-	CASSFGQNQPQHF	TGTGCCAGCAGTTTTGGCCAGAATCAGCCCCAGCATTTT
-	TRBJ1-1	TRBV19	13	once	CASSWDGDTEAFF	TGTGCCAGTAGCTGGGACGGTGACACTGAAGCTTTCTTT
-	TRBJ2-5	TRBV9	14	-	CASSETGTQETQYF	TGTGCCAGCAGCGAGACAGGCACCCAAGAGACCCAGTACTTC
-	TRBJ2-7	TRBV29-1	14	-	CSVEPVRGKYEQYF	TGCAGCGTTGAACCCGTACGGGGGAAGTACGAGCAGTACTTC
-	TRBJ1-1	TRBV23-1	17	-	CASPSYIGHEGNTEAFF	TGCGCCAGCCCCTCTTATATAGGTCATGAGGGGAACACTGAAGCTTTCTTT
-	TRBJ1-2	TRBV9	15	-	CASSPTTGKPWGYTF	TGTGCCAGCAGCCCGACCACAGGGAAACCCTGGGGCTACACCTTC
-	TRBJ1-2	TRBV11-2	12	many	CASSLGPYGYTF	TGTGCCAGCAGCTTAGGTCCCTATGGCTACACCTTC
-	TRBJ1-2	TRBV6-5	14	-	CASWRFRDRGGYTF	TGTGCCAGTTGGAGGTTCCGGGATCGGGGCGGCTACACCTTC
TRBD1	TRBJ1-2	TRBV28	16	-	CASSGEGGPPHYGYTF	TGTGCCAGCAGTGGCGAAGGGGGCCCACCACACTATGGCTACACCTTC